The next 5 T cell receptor beta chains were all read from a single sample in a study of shared clonotypes between healthy human individuals. The method was immunoSEQ multiplex PCR; TCRdb's version includes in-frame clones alone and lacks a portion of them. The sample yields 1.5 million to 2.5 million clones, about 95% seen once. Naive CD8 isolation took CD45RO-negative cells positively selected for CCR7 and excluded terminally differentiated effector memory CD45RA+ cells. Sample: naive CD8+ T cells sorted from blood. These receptor sequences come from a man aged 18 to 30 in good health.

The rearrangement uses TRBV5-4 and TRBJ2-2; TRBD2 matches 7 bases. CDR3 length equals 17 residues. In germline, CDR1 is SGHNT, CDR2 YYREEE (reference sequence). Germline trimming cut 4 bases from V and 0 bases from J; bases unmatched to any gene: 9. In nucleotides, the CDR3 is TGTGCCAGCAGCCAGCCCGGGGGGTATACGAACACCGGGGAGCTGTTTTTT. This translates into CASSQPGGYTNTGELFF.

The chain recombines TRBV27 with TRBJ1-6; D possibly corresponds to TRBD1 (5 bases). V was clipped by 6 bases and J by 2 bases, with 17 bases between them. CDR3 length equals 17 residues. Germline CDR1 and CDR2: MNHEY and SMNVEV (reference sequence). The DNA for the CDR3 is TGTGCCAGCAGGGGAGGGGCGACAGTCACCTATAATTCACCCCTCCACTTT. The encoded protein is CASRGGATVTYNSPLHF.

The chain recombines TRBV11-2 with TRBJ2-1; D may be TRBD1 or TRBD2 (5 bases each). Germline loops: CDR1 SGHAT, CDR2 FQNNGV. This CDR3 is built from 17 residues. V was shortened by 5 bases and J by 0 bases, with 17 bases between the two germline ends. The CDR3 spells CASSPHPGTSSYNEQFF. The DNA for the CDR3 is TGTGCCAGCAGCCCCCACCCGGGGACGAGCTCCTACAATGAGCAGTTCTTC.

The rearrangement links TRBV23-1 to TRBJ1-2; 9 nucleotides line up with TRBD1. TRBV23-1 carries the ORF label, with uncertain function. This CDR3 contains 16 residues. Trimming at V came to 2 bases and at J to 3 bases, leaving 7 bases not matched to a gene. CDR3 nucleotides: TGCGCCAGCAGTCAAAGCCGGGACAGGGAGGACTATGGCTACACCTTC. Translating it yields CASSQSRDREDYGYTF.

This clone has only one observation. V and J are TRBV12-5 and TRBJ2-3, with TRBD2 identical over 10 bases. The germline V gene encodes CDR1 LGHNT and CDR2 FRNRAP. The CDR3 sequence is 18 residues long. V lost 1 base, J lost 1 base, and 8 bases stayed unmatched. The chain's CDR3 is CASGLEREGPRGTDTQYF. The CDR3 nucleotides read TGTGCTAGTGGTTTGGAGCGGGAGGGCCCTCGCGGCACAGATACGCAGTATTTT. The variable domain in full, with the rest retrieved from reference TRBV12-5 and TRBJ2-3, is DARVTQTPRHKVTEMGQEVTMRCQPILGHNTVFWYRQTMMQGLELLAYFRNRAPLDDSGMPKDRFSAEMPDATLATLKIQPSEPRDSAVYFCASGLEREGPRGTDTQYFGPGTRLTVL.